The rows below give T cell receptor beta chains drawn from one sample of a study of blood T cell repertoires in COVID-19. Clones were read by immunoSEQ multiplex PCR, and TCRdb kept only the in-frame ones, dropping some. Of roughly 700,000 clones listed, just under 90% are singletons. Sequenced material: peripheral blood. The receptors originated from a woman aged 18-30 years with acute or convalescent COVID-19. The CDR3 runs from the conserved cysteine through the conserved F or W. A D gene is named only where the DNA matches it firmly. Size values are once, few and many counts, or a class for expanded clones, and some rows have none.

d_call: NA; clone_size: NA; j_call: TRBJ1-1; v_call: TRBV12-3/TRBV12-4; cdr3_nt: TGTGCCAGCAGTTTGGGAGTTGAAGCTTTCTTT; cdr3_aa: CASSLGVEAFF
d_call: TRBD2; clone_size: NA; j_call: TRBJ2-1; v_call: TRBV7-2; cdr3_nt: TGTGCCAGCAGTTCGACTAGCGGGGGGAGGGATGAGCAGTTCTTC; cdr3_aa: CASSSTSGGRDEQFF
d_call: NA; clone_size: once; j_call: TRBJ2-2; v_call: TRBV5-5; cdr3_nt: TGTGCCAGCAGCTTGCTACAGGCGAACACCGGGGAGCTGTTTTTT; cdr3_aa: CASSLLQANTGELFF
d_call: TRBD1; clone_size: NA; j_call: TRBJ1-4; v_call: TRBV7-9; cdr3_nt: TGTGCCAGCAGCCAGTCAACAGGGGGGGCTAATGAAAAACTGTTTTTT; cdr3_aa: CASSQSTGGANEKLFF
d_call: TRBD1; clone_size: once; j_call: TRBJ1-3; v_call: TRBV5-1; cdr3_nt: TGCGCCAGCAGCCGGGACAGGAGCTCTGGAAACACCATATATTTT; cdr3_aa: CASSRDRSSGNTIYF
d_call: NA; clone_size: NA; j_call: TRBJ1-1; v_call: TRBV6-5; cdr3_nt: TGTGCCAGCAGTTACAAACGGGGGACTGAAGCTTTCTTT; cdr3_aa: CASSYKRGTEAFF
d_call: TRBD1; clone_size: NA; j_call: TRBJ1-5; v_call: TRBV28; cdr3_nt: TGTGCCAGCAGTTTATTAGGGACAGGGGTTATTCAGCCCCAGCATTTT; cdr3_aa: CASSLLGTGVIQPQHF
d_call: NA; clone_size: once; j_call: TRBJ1-6; v_call: TRBV2; cdr3_nt: TGTGCCAGCAGTGAGGTCGGGGGGCAGAGTTCACCCCTCCACTTT; cdr3_aa: CASSEVGGQSSPLHF
d_call: NA; clone_size: NA; j_call: TRBJ1-1; v_call: TRBV4-3; cdr3_nt: TGCGCCAGCAGCCAAGATAGGGGGATGAACACTGAAGCTTTCTTT; cdr3_aa: CASSQDRGMNTEAFF
d_call: NA; clone_size: NA; j_call: TRBJ1-2; v_call: TRBV28; cdr3_nt: TGTGCCAGCAGCCCAAGCTTGGACTATGGCTACACCTTC; cdr3_aa: CASSPSLDYGYTF
d_call: NA; clone_size: NA; j_call: TRBJ1-6; v_call: TRBV10-3; cdr3_nt: TGTGCCATCAGCCCATCGGCAGGTCGCGTAAATTCACCCCTCCACTTT; cdr3_aa: CAISPSAGRVNSPLHF
d_call: NA; clone_size: NA; j_call: TRBJ1-2; v_call: TRBV3-1/TRBV3-2; cdr3_nt: TGTGCCAGCAGCCAAGTATCAGGGGCGGACTATGGCTACACCTTC; cdr3_aa: CASSQVSGADYGYTF